This T cell receptor beta chain was profiled in a study of post-analysis software for immune sequencing data. Study-wide context: Patients had relapsing-remitting, secondary progressive or progressive-relapsing multiple sclerosis; some lacked subtype.

Each TCR beta cDNA library carried unique molecular identifiers. With roughly 0.85 to 11 million T cells as the source, some 500,000 cDNA molecules resulted. TCRdb reprocessed the PCR reads with MiXCR, giving one entry per CDR3 protein. The data show hundreds of thousands of distinct CDR3 sequences, roughly 45% seen once. The sample holds a few counts of this clonotype. Its target is not known. The study's findings and limits: Several TRBV segments occurring more often in patients than controls included TRBV5-6, TRBV5-1 and TRBV20-1.

Trimming removed 0 bases from V and 5 bases from J; junction bases left unmatched: 13. The CDR3 is 19 amino acids. Germline lookup yields CDR1 LGHNA and CDR2 YNFKEQ. Sequenced: blood. The chain links TRBV4-2 to TRBJ2-3; TRBD2 aligns across 11 bases. The receptor was isolated from a girl aged 10-17 years with multiple sclerosis. DNA of the CDR3: TGTGCCAGCAGCCAAGATCCCGGGACTAGCGGCCCAGGAGGAGATACGCAGTATTTT. Translated, it gives CASSQDPGTSGPGGDTQYF.